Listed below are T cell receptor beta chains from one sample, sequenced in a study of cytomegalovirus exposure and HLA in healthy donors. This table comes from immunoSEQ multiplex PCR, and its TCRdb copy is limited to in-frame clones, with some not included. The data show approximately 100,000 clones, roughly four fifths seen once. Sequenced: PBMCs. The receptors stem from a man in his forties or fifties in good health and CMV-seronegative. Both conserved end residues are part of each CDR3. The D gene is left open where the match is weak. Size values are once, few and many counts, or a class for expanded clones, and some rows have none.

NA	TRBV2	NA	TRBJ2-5	TGTGCCAGAAGTGGGAACAGACAAGAGACCCAGTACTTC	CARSGNRQETQYF
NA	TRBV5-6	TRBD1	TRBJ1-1	TGTGCCAGCAGCTCCTTGGACAGGCCTGAAGCTTTCTTT	CASSSLDRPEAFF
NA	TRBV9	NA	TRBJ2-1	TGTGCCAGCAGCGTTCAGGGGCACAGCTCCTACAATGAGCAGTTCTTC	CASSVQGHSSYNEQFF
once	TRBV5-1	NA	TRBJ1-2	TGCGCCAGCAGCTTTAGAACGGGGACAAGCAACTATGGCTACACCTTC	CASSFRTGTSNYGYTF
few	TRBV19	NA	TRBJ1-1	TGTGCCAGTAGTATATACGAGGCCCCGGGAACTGAAGCTTTCTTT	CASSIYEAPGTEAFF
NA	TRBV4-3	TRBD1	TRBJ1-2	TGCGCCAGCAGCCAAGAATTGGGACAGTCCTATGGCTACACCTTC	CASSQELGQSYGYTF
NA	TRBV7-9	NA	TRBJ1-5	TGTGCCAGCAGCTTAGGTTTTGGCAGGTCTACCCAGCATTTT	CASSLGFGRSTQHF
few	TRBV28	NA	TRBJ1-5	TGTGCCAGCAGTCCCCCGGGGGGGTGGCAGCCCCAGCATTTT	CASSPPGGWQPQHF
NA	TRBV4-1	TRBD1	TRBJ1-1	TGCGCCAGCAGCCAAGAGCCGCTAACATCACAGGGGTTGGACGAAGCTTTCTTT	CASSQEPLTSQGLDEAFF
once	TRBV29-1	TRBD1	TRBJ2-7	TGCAGCGTTGACGAGACAGGGGGCGCCTACGAGCAGTACTTC	CSVDETGGAYEQYF
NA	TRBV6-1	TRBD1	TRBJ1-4	TGTGCCAGCAGCCCGGACAGGAATGAAAAACTGTTTTTT	CASSPDRNEKLFF
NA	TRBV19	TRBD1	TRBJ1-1	TGTGCCAGTAGCCCCGGGACAGGGCAGAACACTGAAGCTTTCTTT	CASSPGTGQNTEAFF
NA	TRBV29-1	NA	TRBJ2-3	TGCAGCGCCCTTCCAGGGGATACGCAGTATTTT	CSALPGDTQYF
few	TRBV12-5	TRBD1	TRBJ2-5	TGTGCTAGTGGTCCGGACAGGGCCGCTCGAGAGACCCAGTACTTC	CASGPDRAARETQYF